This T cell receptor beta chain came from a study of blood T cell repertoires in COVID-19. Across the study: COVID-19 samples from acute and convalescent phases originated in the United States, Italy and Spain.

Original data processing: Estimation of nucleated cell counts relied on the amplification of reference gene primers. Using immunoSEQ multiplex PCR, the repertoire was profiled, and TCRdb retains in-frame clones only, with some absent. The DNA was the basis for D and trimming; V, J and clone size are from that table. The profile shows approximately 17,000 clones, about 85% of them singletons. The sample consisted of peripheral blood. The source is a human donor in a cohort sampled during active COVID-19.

The CDR3 DNA is TGTGCCAGCAGCCTCGGACTAGCGGGGGGCCTCTACGAGCAGTACTTC. This gives the protein CASSLGLAGGLYEQYF. The chain carries TRBV3-1 (or the pseudogene TRBV3-2) and TRBJ2-7, with 14 nucleotides matching TRBD2. The trim removed 4 bases at V and 3 bases at J, leaving 5 bases unmatched. The CDR3 runs to 16 residues. Germline V gives CDR1 LGHDT, CDR2 YNNKEL (reference sequence).